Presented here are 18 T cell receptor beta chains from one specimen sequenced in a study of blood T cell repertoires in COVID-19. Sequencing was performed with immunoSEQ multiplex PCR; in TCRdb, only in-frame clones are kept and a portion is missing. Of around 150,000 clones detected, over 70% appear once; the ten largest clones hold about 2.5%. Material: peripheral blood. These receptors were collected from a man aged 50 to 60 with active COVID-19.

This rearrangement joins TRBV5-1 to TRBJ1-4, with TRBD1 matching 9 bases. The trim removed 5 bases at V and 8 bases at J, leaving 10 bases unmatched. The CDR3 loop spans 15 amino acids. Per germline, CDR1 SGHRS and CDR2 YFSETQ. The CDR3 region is CASRRTGGIGEKLFF. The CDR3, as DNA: TGCGCCAGCAGGCGCACAGGGGGCATCGGGGAAAAACTGTTTTTT.

CDR3 protein: CASSQDRGKLGEQYF. DNA of the CDR3: TGCGCCAGCAGCCAAGATCGCGGGAAACTAGGGGAGCAGTACTTC. The V gene is TRBV4-3, the J gene TRBJ2-7, with a weak D call TRBD2 (6 bases). Trimming removed 0 bases from V and 7 bases from J, with 16 bases in between. The CDR3 is 15 amino acids. Germline V gene data show CDR1 as LGHNA and CDR2 as YSLEER.

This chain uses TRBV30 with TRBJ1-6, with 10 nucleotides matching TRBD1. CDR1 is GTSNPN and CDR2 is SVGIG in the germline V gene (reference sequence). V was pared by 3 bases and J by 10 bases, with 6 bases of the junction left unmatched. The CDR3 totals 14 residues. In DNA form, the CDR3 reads TGTGCCTGGAGGGGACAGGGGATTGGCTCACCCCTCCACTTT. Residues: CAWRGQGIGSPLHF. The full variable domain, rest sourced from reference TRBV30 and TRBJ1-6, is SQTIHQWPATLVQPVGSPLSLECTVEGTSNPNLYWYRQAAGRGLQLLFYSVGIGQISSEVPQNLSASRPQDRQFILSSKKLLLSDSGFYLCAWRGQGIGSPLHFGNGTRLTVT.

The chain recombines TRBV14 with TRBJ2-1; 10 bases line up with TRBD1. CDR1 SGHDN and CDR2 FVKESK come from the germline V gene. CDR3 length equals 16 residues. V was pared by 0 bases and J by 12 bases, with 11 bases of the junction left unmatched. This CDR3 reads CASSQDLKTGGYGQFF. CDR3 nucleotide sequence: TGTGCCAGCAGCCAAGATCTTAAGACAGGGGGCTATGGGCAGTTCTTC.

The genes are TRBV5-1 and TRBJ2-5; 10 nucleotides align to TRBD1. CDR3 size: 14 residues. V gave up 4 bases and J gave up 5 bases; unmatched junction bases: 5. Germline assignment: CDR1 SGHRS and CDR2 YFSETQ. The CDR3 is CASSPTGGEETQYF. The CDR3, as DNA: TGCGCCAGCAGCCCGACAGGGGGCGAGGAGACCCAGTACTTC.

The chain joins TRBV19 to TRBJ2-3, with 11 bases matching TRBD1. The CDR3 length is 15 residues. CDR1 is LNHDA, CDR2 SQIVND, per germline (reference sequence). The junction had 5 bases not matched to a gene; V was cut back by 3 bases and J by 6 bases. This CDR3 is CASSIWGQGVDTQYF. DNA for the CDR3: TGTGCCAGTAGTATCTGGGGACAGGGGGTGGATACGCAGTATTTT.

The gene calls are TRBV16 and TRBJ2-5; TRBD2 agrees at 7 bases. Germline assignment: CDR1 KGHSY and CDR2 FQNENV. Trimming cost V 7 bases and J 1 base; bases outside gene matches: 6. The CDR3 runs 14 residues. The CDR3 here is CASTREGFQETQYF. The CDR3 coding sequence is TGTGCCAGCACCAGGGAGGGGTTCCAAGAGACCCAGTACTTC.

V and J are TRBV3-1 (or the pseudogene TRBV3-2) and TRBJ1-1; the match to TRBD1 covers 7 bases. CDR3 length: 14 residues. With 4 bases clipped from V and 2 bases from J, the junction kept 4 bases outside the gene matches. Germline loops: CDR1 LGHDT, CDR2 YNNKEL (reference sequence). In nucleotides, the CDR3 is TGTGCCAGCAGCCCCGGGACAGTAAACACTGAAGCTTTCTTT. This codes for CASSPGTVNTEAFF.

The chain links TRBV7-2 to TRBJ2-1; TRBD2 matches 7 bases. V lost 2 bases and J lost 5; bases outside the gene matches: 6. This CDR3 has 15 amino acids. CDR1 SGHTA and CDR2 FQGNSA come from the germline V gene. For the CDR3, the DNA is TGTGCCAGCAGCTTACGACTAGCATTCAACAATGAGCAGTTCTTC. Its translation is CASSLRLAFNNEQFF.

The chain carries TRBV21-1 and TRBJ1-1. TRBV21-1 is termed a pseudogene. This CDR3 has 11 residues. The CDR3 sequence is CASSFSTEAFF. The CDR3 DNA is TGTGCCAGCAGCTTCTCCACTGAAGCTTTCTTT.

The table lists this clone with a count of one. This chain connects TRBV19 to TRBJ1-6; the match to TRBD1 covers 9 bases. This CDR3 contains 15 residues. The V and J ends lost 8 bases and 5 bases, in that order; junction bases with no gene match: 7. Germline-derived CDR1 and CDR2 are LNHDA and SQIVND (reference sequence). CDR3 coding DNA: TGTGCCAGTCACCTGGACAGGGGACATAATTCACCCCTCCACTTT. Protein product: CASHLDRGHNSPLHF.

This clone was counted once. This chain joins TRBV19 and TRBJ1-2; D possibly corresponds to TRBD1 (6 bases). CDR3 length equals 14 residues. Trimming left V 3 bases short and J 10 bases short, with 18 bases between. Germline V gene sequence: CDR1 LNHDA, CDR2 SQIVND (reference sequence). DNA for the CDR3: TGTGCCAGTAGTATTACCCTAGGACAGTACGCCTACACCTTC. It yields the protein CASSITLGQYAYTF.

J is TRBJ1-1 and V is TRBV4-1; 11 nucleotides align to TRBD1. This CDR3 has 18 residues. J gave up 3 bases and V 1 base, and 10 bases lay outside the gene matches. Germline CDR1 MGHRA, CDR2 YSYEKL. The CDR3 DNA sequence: TGCGCCAGCAGCCAAGTACCTGGGACAGGGGGTTTTCACACTGAAGCTTTCTTT. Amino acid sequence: CASSQVPGTGGFHTEAFF.

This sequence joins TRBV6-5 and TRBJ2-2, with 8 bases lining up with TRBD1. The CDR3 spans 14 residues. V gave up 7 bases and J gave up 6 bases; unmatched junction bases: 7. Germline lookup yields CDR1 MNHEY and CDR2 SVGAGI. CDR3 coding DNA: TGTGCCAGCATGACGGGACAGGTGTCCGGGGAGCTGTTTTTT. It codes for CASMTGQVSGELFF.

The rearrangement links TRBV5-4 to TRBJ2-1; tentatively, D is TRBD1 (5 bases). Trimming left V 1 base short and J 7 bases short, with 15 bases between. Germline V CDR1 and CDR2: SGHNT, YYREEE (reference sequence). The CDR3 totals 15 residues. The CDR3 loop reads CASSLLTGGVNEQFF. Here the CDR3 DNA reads TGTGCCAGCAGCTTGTTAACAGGTGGGGTAAATGAGCAGTTCTTC.

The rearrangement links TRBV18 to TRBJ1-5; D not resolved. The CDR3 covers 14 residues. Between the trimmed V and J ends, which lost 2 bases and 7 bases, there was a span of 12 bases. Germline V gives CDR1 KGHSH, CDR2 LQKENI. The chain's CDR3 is CASSPSTPSQPQHF. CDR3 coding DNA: TGTGCCAGCTCACCATCTACCCCAAGCCAGCCCCAGCATTTT.

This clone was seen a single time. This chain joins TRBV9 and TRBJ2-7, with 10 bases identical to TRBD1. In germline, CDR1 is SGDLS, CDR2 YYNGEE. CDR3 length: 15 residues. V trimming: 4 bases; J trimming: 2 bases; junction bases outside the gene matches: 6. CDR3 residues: CASSPQDRGAYEQYF. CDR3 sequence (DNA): TGTGCCAGCAGCCCCCAGGACAGGGGGGCCTACGAGCAGTACTTC.

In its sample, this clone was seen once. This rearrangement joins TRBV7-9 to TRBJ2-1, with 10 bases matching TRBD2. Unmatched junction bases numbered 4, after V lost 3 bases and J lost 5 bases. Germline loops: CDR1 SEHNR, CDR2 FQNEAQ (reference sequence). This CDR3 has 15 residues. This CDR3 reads CASSFSSGGHNEQFF. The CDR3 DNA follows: TGTGCCAGCAGCTTTTCTAGCGGGGGACACAATGAGCAGTTCTTC.